The 6 T cell receptor beta chains presented below share a single source sample, sequenced in a study of PD-L1 blockade in urothelial cancer. Clones were sequenced by immunoSEQ multiplex PCR, and TCRdb holds only the in-frame ones, with some missing. The data show about 86,000 clones, over 65% seen once. Time point defined: pretreatment peripheral blood. Sequenced here: PBMCs, sampled around atezolizumab (anti-PD-L1) treatment. The receptors shown here come from a man aged 60-69 years with urothelial cancer.

The chain carries TRBV18 and TRBJ1-2, with 10 bases fitting TRBD1. Germline V gives CDR1 KGHSH, CDR2 LQKENI. Trimming took 3 bases from V and 3 from J; bases not matched to a gene: 7. This CDR3 comprises 16 residues. CDR3 sequence: CASSPSGDRGYYGYTF. The DNA of the CDR3 is TGTGCCAGCTCACCGTCTGGGGACAGGGGATACTATGGCTACACCTTC.

Concerning this clone itself: The limits of the CDR3 on the DNA are not certain, so only TCRdb's listed CDR3 is given. The V gene is TRBV28, the J gene TRBJ2-3; TRBD2 is the table's D call, not checked against the DNA. Looked up from germline, CDR1 is MDHEN and CDR2 is SYDVKM. The CDR3 extends over 19 residues, inclusive of both ends. The chain's CDR3 is CASSSSGLAGGLSTDTQYF.

The gene calls are TRBV6-6 and TRBJ2-5, with a possible D match to TRBD1 (6 bases). The V gene lost 6 bases and the J gene lost 0 bases, with 11 bases spanning the gap. Germline CDR1 MNHNY, CDR2 SVGAGI (reference sequence). CDR3 length: 14 amino acids. The CDR3 reads CASSYGQHQETQYF. DNA of the CDR3: TGTGCCAGCAGCTATGGACAGCACCAAGAGACCCAGTACTTC.

V usage is TRBV30 and J usage is TRBJ2-3; perhaps TRBD1 as D (6 bases). The V and J ends lost 3 bases and 5 bases respectively, with 15 bases between them. There are 14 residues in the CDR3. CDR1 and CDR2 from the germline V gene are GTSNPN and SVGIG (reference sequence). This chain's CDR3 is CAWRVGRGIDTQYF. CDR3 sequence (DNA): TGTGCCTGGAGGGTTGGCAGGGGCATAGATACGCAGTATTTT.

The V gene is TRBV19, the J gene TRBJ2-1; TRBD1 might be the D (6 bases). CDR1 and CDR2 from the germline V gene are LNHDA and SQIVND (reference sequence). The V end was cut by 2 bases, the J end by 2 bases, with 10 bases between. The CDR3 runs 15 residues. The CDR3 DNA reads TGTGCCAGTAGTATAAACAGGGTCACCTACAATGAGCAGTTCTTC. Translated, it gives CASSINRVTYNEQFF.

This clone was seen just once. The J gene is TRBJ1-1, the V gene TRBV27; weak D call: TRBD1 (5 bases). There are 15 residues in the CDR3. Trimming shortened V by 6 bases and J by 3 bases, and 17 bases separated the two germline ends. The V gene's germline CDR1 is MNHEY and CDR2 SMNVEV (reference sequence). DNA of the CDR3: TGTGCCAGCAGCCCGAGCGGGGCCAGGGACACTGAAGCTTTCTTT. Translated, it gives CASSPSGARDTEAFF.